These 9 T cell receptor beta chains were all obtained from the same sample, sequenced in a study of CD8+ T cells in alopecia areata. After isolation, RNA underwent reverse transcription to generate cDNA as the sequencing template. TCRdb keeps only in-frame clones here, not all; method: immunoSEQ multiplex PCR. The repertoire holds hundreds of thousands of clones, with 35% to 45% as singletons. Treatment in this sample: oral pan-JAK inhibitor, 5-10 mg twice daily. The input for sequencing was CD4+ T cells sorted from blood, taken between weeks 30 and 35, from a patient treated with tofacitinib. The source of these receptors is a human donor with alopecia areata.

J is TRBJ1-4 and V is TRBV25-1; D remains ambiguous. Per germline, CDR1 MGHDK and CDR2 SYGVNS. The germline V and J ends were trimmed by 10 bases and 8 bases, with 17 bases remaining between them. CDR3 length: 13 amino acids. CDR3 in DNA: TGTGCCACCTCCTCTGGCGCGAGGGAAAAACTGTTTTTT. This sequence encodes CATSSGAREKLFF.

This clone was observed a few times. The CDR3 sequence: CASSRPRGRDTQYF. CDR3 coding DNA: TGTGCCAGCAGCCGCCCCAGGGGGCGTGATACGCAGTATTTT. This chain joins TRBV7-2 and TRBJ2-3; 8 positions match TRBD1. Germline CDR1 is SGHTA and CDR2 is FQGNSA. This CDR3 region has 14 residues. V trimming: 5 bases; J trimming: 6 bases; junction bases outside the gene matches: 7.

CDR3 loop: CASSLGVNYEQYF. In DNA, the CDR3 is TGTGCCAGCAGCTTAGGTGTCAACTACGAGCAGTACTTC. The rearrangement joins TRBV7-9 to TRBJ2-7; D unclear. V was clipped by 1 base and J by 3 bases, with 7 bases between them. Germline CDR1 SEHNR, CDR2 FQNEAQ (reference sequence). The CDR3 is made up of 13 amino acids.

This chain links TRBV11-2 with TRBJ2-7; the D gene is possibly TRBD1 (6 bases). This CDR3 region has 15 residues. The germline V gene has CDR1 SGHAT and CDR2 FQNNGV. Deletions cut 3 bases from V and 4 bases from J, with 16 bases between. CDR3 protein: CASSFSQGKEYEQYF. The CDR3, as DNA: TGTGCCAGCAGCTTCTCTCAGGGGAAGGAATACGAGCAGTACTTC.

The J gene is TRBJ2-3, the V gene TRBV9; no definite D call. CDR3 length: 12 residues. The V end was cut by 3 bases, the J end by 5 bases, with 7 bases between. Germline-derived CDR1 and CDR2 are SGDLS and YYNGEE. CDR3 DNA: TGTGCCAGCAGCGCCGATAGAGATACGCAGTATTTT. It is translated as CASSADRDTQYF.

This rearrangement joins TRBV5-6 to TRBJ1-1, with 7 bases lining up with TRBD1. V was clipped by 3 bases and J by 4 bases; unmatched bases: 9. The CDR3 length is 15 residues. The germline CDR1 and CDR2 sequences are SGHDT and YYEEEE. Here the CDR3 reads CASSYFDRDFTEAFF. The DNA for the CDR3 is TGTGCCAGCAGCTATTTCGACAGGGACTTCACTGAAGCTTTCTTT.

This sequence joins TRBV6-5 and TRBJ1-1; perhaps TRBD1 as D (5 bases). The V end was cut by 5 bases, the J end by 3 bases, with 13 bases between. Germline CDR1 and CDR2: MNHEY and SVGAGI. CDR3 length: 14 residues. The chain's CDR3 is CASSVQLGHTEAFF. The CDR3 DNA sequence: TGTGCCAGCAGTGTCCAGCTGGGGCACACTGAAGCTTTCTTT.

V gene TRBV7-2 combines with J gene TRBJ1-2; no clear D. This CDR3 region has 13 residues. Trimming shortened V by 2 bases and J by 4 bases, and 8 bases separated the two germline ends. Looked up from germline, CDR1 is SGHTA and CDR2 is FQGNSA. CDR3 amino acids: CASSLTRSYGYTF. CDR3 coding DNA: TGTGCCAGCAGCTTAACCCGATCCTATGGCTACACCTTC.

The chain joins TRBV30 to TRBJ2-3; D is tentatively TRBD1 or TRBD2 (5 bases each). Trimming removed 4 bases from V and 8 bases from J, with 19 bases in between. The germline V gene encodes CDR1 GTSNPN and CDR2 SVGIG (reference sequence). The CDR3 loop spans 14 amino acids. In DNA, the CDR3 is TGTGCCTGGAATTCGGACCTCACTAGGGGTACGCAGTATTTT. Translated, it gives CAWNSDLTRGTQYF. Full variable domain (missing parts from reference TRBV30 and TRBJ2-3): SQTIHQWPATLVQPVGSPLSLECTVEGTSNPNLYWYRQAAGRGLQLLFYSVGIGQISSEVPQNLSASRPQDRQFILSSKKLLLSDSGFYLCAWNSDLTRGTQYFGPGTRLTVL.